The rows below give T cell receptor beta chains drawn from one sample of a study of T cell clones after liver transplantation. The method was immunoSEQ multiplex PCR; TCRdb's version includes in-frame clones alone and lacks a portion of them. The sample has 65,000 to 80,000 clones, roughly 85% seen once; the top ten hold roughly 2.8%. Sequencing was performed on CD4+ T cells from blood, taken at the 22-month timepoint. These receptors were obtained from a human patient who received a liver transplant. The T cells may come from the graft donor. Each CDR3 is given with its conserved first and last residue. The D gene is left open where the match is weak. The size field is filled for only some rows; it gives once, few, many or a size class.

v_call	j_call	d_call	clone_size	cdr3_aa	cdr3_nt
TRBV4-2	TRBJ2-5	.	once	CASSKTPDREETQYF	TGTGCCAGCAGCAAAACCCCGGACAGAGAAGAGACCCAGTACTTC
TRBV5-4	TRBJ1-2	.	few	CASSLSSNYGYTF	TGTGCCAGCAGCTTGAGTAGTAACTATGGCTACACCTTC
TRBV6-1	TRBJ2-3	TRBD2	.	CASTPGLAGQTQYF	TGTGCCAGCACTCCGGGACTAGCGGGTCAGACGCAGTATTTT
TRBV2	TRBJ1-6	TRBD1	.	CASSELRTGNSPLHF	TGTGCCAGCAGTGAACTGCGGACAGGGAATTCACCCCTCCACTTT
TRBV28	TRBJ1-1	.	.	CASLQTGSNTEAFF	TGTGCCAGCCTCCAGACAGGATCGAACACTGAAGCTTTCTTT
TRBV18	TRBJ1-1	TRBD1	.	CASSQGAPTEAFF	TGTGCCAGCTCACAGGGGGCTCCCACTGAAGCTTTCTTT
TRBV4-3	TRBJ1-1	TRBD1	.	CASSQGDRVGTEAFF	TGCGCCAGCAGCCAGGGAGACAGGGTAGGGACTGAAGCTTTCTTT
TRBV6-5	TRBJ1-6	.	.	CASSPRTDSPLHF	TGTGCCAGCAGTCCCCGGACGGATTCACCCCTCCACTTT
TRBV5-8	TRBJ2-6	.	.	CASSLRRSGANVLTF	TGTGCCAGCAGCTTGAGGCGCTCTGGGGCCAACGTCCTGACTTTC
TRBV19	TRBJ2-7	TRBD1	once	CASSTQGSTYEQYF	TGTGCCAGTAGCACACAGGGGTCCACCTACGAGCAGTACTTC
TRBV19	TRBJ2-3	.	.	CASSIAADTSTDTQYF	TGTGCCAGTAGTATTGCGGCGGATACTAGCACAGATACGCAGTATTTT
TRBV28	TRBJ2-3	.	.	CASSPPTDTQYF	TGTGCCAGCAGTCCGCCCACAGATACGCAGTATTTT
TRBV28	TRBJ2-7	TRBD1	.	CASSSEVPGQGTIYEQYF	TGTGCCAGCAGTTCGGAAGTCCCGGGACAGGGTACGATCTACGAGCAGTACTTC
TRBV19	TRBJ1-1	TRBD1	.	CASSIWDRENTEAFF	TGTGCCAGTAGTATTTGGGACAGGGAGAACACTGAAGCTTTCTTT
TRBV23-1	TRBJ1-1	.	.	CASSPRLNTEAFF	TGCGCCAGCAGTCCTAGGTTGAACACTGAAGCTTTCTTT
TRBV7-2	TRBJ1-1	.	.	CASSLAKLNTEAFF	TGTGCCAGCAGCTTAGCTAAACTGAACACTGAAGCTTTCTTT
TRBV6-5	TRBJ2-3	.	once	CASSYSGAGNTQYF	TGTGCCAGCAGTTACTCTGGCGCAGGGAATACGCAGTATTTT
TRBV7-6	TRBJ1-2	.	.	CASSLYGAYGYTF	TGTGCCAGCAGCCTATACGGAGCTTACGGCTACACCTTC
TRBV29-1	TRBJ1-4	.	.	CSVAITNEKLFF	TGCAGCGTGGCCATAACTAATGAAAAACTGTTTTTT
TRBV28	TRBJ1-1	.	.	CASSQGLRNTEAFF	TGTGCCAGCAGTCAGGGACTCCGGAACACTGAAGCTTTCTTT
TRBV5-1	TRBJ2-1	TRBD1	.	CASSLAEGAWNEQFF	TGCGCCAGCAGCTTGGCCGAGGGGGCCTGGAATGAGCAGTTCTTC
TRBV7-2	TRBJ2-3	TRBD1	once	CASSLRDRGMDTQYF	TGTGCCAGCAGCTTACGGGACAGGGGAATGGATACGCAGTATTTT
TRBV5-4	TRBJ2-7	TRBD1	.	CASTWTGSYEQYF	TGTGCCAGCACCTGGACAGGGAGTTACGAGCAGTACTTC
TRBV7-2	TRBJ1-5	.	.	CASSLAAGIQPQHF	TGTGCCAGCAGCTTAGCTGCAGGGATCCAGCCCCAGCATTTT
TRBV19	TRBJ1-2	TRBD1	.	CASSMSGGSSYTF	TGTGCCAGTAGTATGTCAGGGGGGTCGAGCTACACCTTC
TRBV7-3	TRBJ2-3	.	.	CASSLTERASTDTQYF	TGTGCCAGCAGCTTAACGGAGCGGGCTAGCACAGATACGCAGTATTTT
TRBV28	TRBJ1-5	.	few	CASSLPPRHTYSNQPQHF	TGTGCCAGCAGTTTACCCCCCCGACATACCTATAGCAATCAGCCCCAGCATTTT
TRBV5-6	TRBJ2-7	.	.	CASSPLKVSVWEQYF	TGTGCCAGCAGCCCGCTTAAGGTTTCCGTGTGGGAGCAGTACTTC
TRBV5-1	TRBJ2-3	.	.	CASSFGFGGENTDTQYF	TGCGCCAGCAGCTTTGGGTTTGGGGGAGAAAATACAGATACGCAGTATTTT
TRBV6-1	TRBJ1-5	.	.	CASSEDQPQHF	TGTGCCAGCAGTGAGGATCAGCCCCAGCATTTT
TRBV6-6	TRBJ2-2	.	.	CASTRAEYTGELFF	TGTGCCAGCACCAGAGCGGAGTACACCGGGGAGCTGTTTTTT
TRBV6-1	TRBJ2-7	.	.	CASSEARGLEQYF	TGTGCCAGCAGTGAGGCCAGGGGCTTAGAGCAGTACTTC
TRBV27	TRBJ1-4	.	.	CASSPGLSEKLFF	TGTGCCAGCAGTCCAGGGTTGAGTGAAAAACTGTTTTTT
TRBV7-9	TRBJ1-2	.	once	CASSLGGNRGYGYTF	TGTGCCAGCAGCTTAGGTGGCAATCGAGGCTATGGCTACACCTTC
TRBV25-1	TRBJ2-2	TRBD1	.	CASNPDRGDTGELFF	TGTGCCAGCAACCCGGACAGGGGGGATACCGGGGAGCTGTTTTTT
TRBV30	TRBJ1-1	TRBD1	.	CAWTRGDRGYSTEAFF	TGTGCCTGGACTCGAGGGGACAGGGGGTATAGCACTGAAGCTTTCTTT
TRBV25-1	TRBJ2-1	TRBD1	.	CASSEFETGINNEQFF	TGTGCCAGCAGTGAATTTGAGACAGGGATTAACAATGAGCAGTTCTTC
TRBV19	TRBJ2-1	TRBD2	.	CASMRSGAINEQFF	TGTGCCAGTATGCGTAGCGGGGCAATCAATGAGCAGTTCTTC
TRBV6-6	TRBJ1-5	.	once	CASIDNYSNQPQHF	TGTGCCAGCATCGACAACTATAGCAATCAGCCCCAGCATTTT
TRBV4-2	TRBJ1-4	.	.	CASSQGEQQGNEKLFF	TGTGCCAGCAGCCAAGGAGAACAACAGGGTAATGAAAAACTGTTTTTT
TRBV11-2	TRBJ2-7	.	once	CASSLDPFYEQYF	TGTGCCAGCAGCTTAGACCCTTTCTACGAGCAGTACTTC
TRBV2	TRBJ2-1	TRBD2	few	CASSEIRLAGGPGQDEQFF	TGTGCCAGCAGTGAAATCCGACTAGCGGGGGGGCCGGGTCAGGATGAGCAGTTCTTC
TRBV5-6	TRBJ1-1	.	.	CASSLVATEAFF	TGTGCCAGCAGCTTGGTGGCCACTGAAGCTTTCTTT
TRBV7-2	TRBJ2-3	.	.	CASSLVVDSSKDTQYF	TGTGCCAGCAGCTTAGTTGTGGACAGCTCTAAAGATACGCAGTATTTT
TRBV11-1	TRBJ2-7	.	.	CASSFNGRDEQYF	TGTGCCAGCAGCTTTAACGGTAGGGACGAGCAGTACTTC
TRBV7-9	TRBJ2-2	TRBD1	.	CASSFGTGNTGELFF	TGTGCCAGCAGCTTCGGGACAGGGAACACCGGGGAGCTGTTTTTT
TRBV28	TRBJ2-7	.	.	CASRKDYSGEQYF	TGTGCCAGCAGGAAGGACTATTCCGGCGAGCAGTACTTC
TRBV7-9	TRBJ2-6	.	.	CASRAPTEAGANVLTF	TGTGCCAGCAGGGCACCGACAGAAGCTGGGGCCAACGTCCTGACTTTC
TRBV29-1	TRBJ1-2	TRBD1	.	CSVKQATGDYGYTF	TGCAGCGTAAAACAGGCGACAGGGGACTATGGCTACACCTTC
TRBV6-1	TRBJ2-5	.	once	CASSEAGYTKETQYF	TGTGCCAGCAGTGAAGCGGGCTATACCAAAGAGACCCAGTACTTC
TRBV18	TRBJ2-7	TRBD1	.	CASSLGQGDYEQYF	TGTGCCAGCTCCCTGGGACAGGGTGACTACGAGCAGTACTTC
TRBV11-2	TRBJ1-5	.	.	CASSLDYRQLGFRPQHF	TGTGCCAGCAGCTTAGATTACCGACAGTTGGGTTTTAGGCCCCAGCATTTT
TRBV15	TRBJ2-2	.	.	CATSRDPGGELFF	TGTGCCACCAGCAGAGATCCAGGTGGGGAGCTGTTTTTT
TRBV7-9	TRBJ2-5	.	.	CASSRLGGFETQYF	TGTGCCAGCAGCCGACTAGGGGGGTTCGAGACCCAGTACTTC
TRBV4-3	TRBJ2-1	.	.	CASSQQAEFYNEQFF	TGCGCCAGCAGCCAACAGGCCGAGTTCTACAATGAGCAGTTCTTC
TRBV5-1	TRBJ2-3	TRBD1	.	CASSLDGTGGTDTQYF	TGCGCCAGCAGCTTGGACGGGACAGGGGGCACAGATACGCAGTATTTT
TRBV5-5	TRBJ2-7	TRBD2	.	CASSLTSGREYEQYF	TGTGCCAGCAGCCTAACTAGCGGGAGAGAATACGAGCAGTACTTC
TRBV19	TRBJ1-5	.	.	CASSINRVDQPQHF	TGTGCCAGTAGTATAAACAGAGTCGATCAGCCCCAGCATTTT
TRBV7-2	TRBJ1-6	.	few	CASSLMWGNSPLHF	TGTGCCAGCAGCTTAATGTGGGGGAATTCACCCCTCCACTTT
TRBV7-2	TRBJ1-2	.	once	CASSLEVYGYTF	TGTGCCAGCAGCTTAGAAGTCTATGGCTACACCTTC